The 27 T cell receptor beta chains below all came from one sample that was sequenced in a study of blood T cell repertoires in COVID-19. Repertoires were generated with immunoSEQ multiplex PCR, while TCRdb's copy carries only in-frame clones and drops some. The sample shows over 150,000 clones, roughly 84% of them seen only once. The sample consisted of peripheral blood. The source is a woman aged 40 to 49 with COVID-19, enrolled during active disease.

This chain connects TRBV6-5 to TRBJ2-2, with TRBD1 as a possible D gene (7 bases). The CDR3 consists of 15 residues. V was cut by 6 bases and J by 0 bases, with 11 bases left in between. Germline V gene lookup returns CDR1 MNHEY and CDR2 SVGAGI. The CDR3 sequence is CASSRGAPNTGELFF. The CDR3, as DNA: TGTGCCAGCAGCAGGGGGGCCCCGAACACCGGGGAGCTGTTTTTT.

This clone was counted a few times. The chain employs TRBV6-1 and TRBJ2-3, with 9 bases fitting TRBD1. The junction had 6 bases not matched to a gene; V was cut back by 2 bases and J by 3 bases. The CDR3 is 16 residues long. CDR1 and CDR2 from the germline V gene are MNHNS and SASEGT. CDR3: CASSEPSGQGTDTQYF. The CDR3 DNA reads TGTGCCAGCAGTGAACCATCGGGACAGGGAACAGATACGCAGTATTTT.

This clone was recorded many times. The chain couples TRBV7-8 to TRBJ1-1; 8 positions agree with TRBD1. After removal of 5 bases from V and 10 bases from J, the junction contained 9 bases not matched to a gene. Germline V gene sequence: CDR1 SGHVS, CDR2 FQNEAQ. The CDR3 contains 13 residues. The CDR3 reads CASSTPPGGTAFF. CDR3 bases: TGTGCCAGCAGCACGCCCCCAGGGGGCACAGCTTTCTTT. Together with reference TRBV7-8 and TRBJ1-1, the CDR3 gives the full variable domain: GAGVSQSPRYKVAKRGQDVALRCDPISGHVSLFWYQQALGQGPEFLTYFQNEAQLDKSGLPSDRFFAERPEGSVSTLKIQRTQQEDSAVYLCASSTPPGGTAFFGQGTRLTVV.

This sequence joins TRBV7-8 and TRBJ2-7, with a weak D call TRBD1 (7 bases). Germline V gives CDR1 SGHVS, CDR2 FQNEAQ. The CDR3 has 15 amino acids. V shed 1 base and J shed 5 bases, with 15 bases lying between them. CDR3 bases: TGTGCCAGCAGCTTAGGCGGGACAGCCAGACACGAGCAGTACTTC. Residues: CASSLGGTARHEQYF.

The DNA of the CDR3 is TGTGCCAGCAGCGCTTTAGAGGATGAGCAGTTCTTC. Protein product: CASSALEDEQFF. This rearrangement joins TRBV11-3 to TRBJ2-1; D not certain. The germline V gene has CDR1 SGHNT and CDR2 YENEEA. V was shortened by 5 bases and J by 8 bases, with 10 bases between the two germline ends. CDR3 size: 12 residues.

V usage is TRBV11-2 and J usage is TRBJ2-1; the D gene is possibly TRBD2 (6 bases). V gave up 5 bases and J gave up 0 bases, with 11 bases separating them. The CDR3 covers 15 residues. Germline-derived CDR1 and CDR2 are SGHAT and FQNNGV. The CDR3 loop is CASSLLGGSYNEQFF. For the CDR3, the DNA is TGTGCCAGCAGCCTCCTCGGGGGCTCCTACAATGAGCAGTTCTTC.

CDR3 bases: TGCGCCAGCAGCTTGGAGGGGAAGGCCGAGCAGTACTTC. Translated: CASSLEGKAEQYF. V usage is TRBV5-1 and J usage is TRBJ2-7; D might be TRBD1 (5 bases). The V gene's germline CDR1 is SGHRS and CDR2 YFSETQ. The CDR3 contains 13 residues. The V gene lost 0 bases and the J gene lost 6 bases, with 10 bases spanning the gap.

This clone occurred a few times. The chain joins TRBV2 to TRBJ1-4, with D unclear. Trimming shortened V by 2 bases and J by 8 bases, and 9 bases separated the two germline ends. The CDR3 extends over 13 amino acids. The germline V gene encodes CDR1 SNHLY and CDR2 FYNNEI. Written as DNA, the CDR3 is TGTGCCAGCAGTGAACTGCCACGGGAAAAACTGTTTTTT. Translating it yields CASSELPREKLFF.

The chain uses TRBV5-1 and TRBJ1-5; 7 bases map to TRBD1. The CDR3 consists of 14 residues. V shed 3 bases, J shed 4 bases, and the junction held 4 bases outside the gene matches. In germline, CDR1 is SGHRS, CDR2 YFSETQ. The CDR3 loop is CASSSGQANQPQHF. The CDR3 nucleotides are TGCGCCAGCAGCTCCGGACAGGCTAATCAGCCCCAGCATTTT.

V gene TRBV7-9 combines with J gene TRBJ1-6; D remains unclear. V was trimmed by 4 bases and J by 0 bases, leaving 10 bases between them. The CDR3 is 16 residues long. Germline V gives CDR1 SEHNR, CDR2 FQNEAQ (reference sequence). CDR3 sequence reads: CASSSGLGSYNSPLHF. CDR3 nucleotide sequence: TGTGCCAGCAGCTCTGGTCTCGGCTCCTATAATTCACCCCTCCACTTT.

In this sample, this clone turned up many times. The V call is TRBV11-2, the J call TRBJ1-6; D is undetermined. The germline V gene encodes CDR1 SGHAT and CDR2 FQNNGV. Trimming left V 3 bases short and J 9 bases short, with 9 bases between. The CDR3 length is 13 residues. The CDR3 DNA reads as TGTGCCAGCAGCTTTTCGACTAGTTCACCCCTCCACTTT. This gives the protein CASSFSTSSPLHF.

The chain carries TRBV11-3 and TRBJ1-3, with D unresolved. CDR1 and CDR2 from the germline V gene are SGHNT and YENEEA. The CDR3 spans 17 residues. Trimming stripped 5 bases from V and 0 bases from J, with 17 bases between. The chain's CDR3 is CASSPPPTESSGNTIYF. The CDR3 DNA is TGTGCCAGCAGCCCGCCGCCGACGGAGAGCTCTGGAAACACCATATATTTT.

The chain employs TRBV18 and TRBJ1-2; TRBD1 agrees at 11 bases. CDR1 is KGHSH and CDR2 is LQKENI in the germline V gene. After removal of 6 bases from V and 3 bases from J, the junction contained 12 bases not matched to a gene. The CDR3 sequence is 17 residues long. In nucleotides, the CDR3 is TGTGCCAGCTCCTTTCGGACAGGGGGCATTACCCACTATGGCTACACCTTC. Its protein is CASSFRTGGITHYGYTF.

The J gene is TRBJ2-3, the V gene TRBV6-5; 8 bases match TRBD2. After removal of 6 bases from V and 2 bases from J, the junction contained 7 bases not matched to a gene. Germline V gene lookup returns CDR1 MNHEY and CDR2 SVGAGI. The length of the CDR3 is 15 residues. CDR3 coding DNA: TGTGCCAGCAGGGCCTTAGCGGGAACCACAGATACGCAGTATTTT. It yields the protein CASRALAGTTDTQYF.

This clone has a handful of counts. The rearrangement joins TRBV11-3 to TRBJ2-7; 8 bases are shared with TRBD1. CDR1 is SGHNT and CDR2 is YENEEA in the germline V gene. Trimming at V came to 5 bases and at J to 9 bases, leaving 9 bases not matched to a gene. The CDR3 has 13 residues. The CDR3 region is CASSKRGQGAQYF. CDR3 coding DNA: TGTGCCAGCAGCAAGAGGGGGCAGGGGGCGCAGTACTTC.

The chain links TRBV29-1 to TRBJ2-2, with 8 positions matching TRBD2. CDR1 and CDR2 (germline): SQVTM, ANQGSEA. CDR3 length: 12 amino acids. Unmatched junction bases numbered 4, after V lost 5 bases and J lost 8 bases. The CDR3 loop reads CSVLAGKGELFF. CDR3 DNA: TGCAGCGTTTTAGCGGGGAAGGGGGAGCTGTTTTTT.

This rearrangement joins TRBV19 to TRBJ2-5, with a weak D call TRBD2 (5 bases). Trimming cost V 3 bases and J 4 bases, with 12 bases left between them. This CDR3 has 14 amino acids. Germline V gene data show CDR1 as LNHDA and CDR2 as SQIVND (reference sequence). The CDR3 nucleotides read TGTGCCAGTAGTATTGGGCGTGCGGGAGAGACCCAGTACTTC. Translation: CASSIGRAGETQYF.

The chain has TRBV10-3 and TRBJ2-4; 15 bases align to TRBD2. Trimming took 10 bases from V and 8 from J; bases not matched to a gene: 6. This CDR3 is 14 amino acids long. Germline assignment: CDR1 ENHRY and CDR2 SYGVKD. The CDR3 DNA is TGTGCCACTCGGACTAGCGGGGGGGCACACATTCAGTACTTC. Amino acid sequence: CATRTSGGAHIQYF.

This chain links TRBV28 with TRBJ1-3; 7 nucleotides line up with TRBD1. The J segment lost 2 bases and the V segment lost 5 bases, leaving 0 bases of the junction unmatched. CDR1 is MDHEN, CDR2 SYDVKM, per germline. The CDR3 loop spans 13 amino acids. The CDR3, as DNA: TGTGCCAGCAGTGACAGGGCTGGAAACACCATATATTTT. This gives the protein CASSDRAGNTIYF.

The chain combines TRBV5-4 with TRBJ1-1; perhaps TRBD1 as D (6 bases). The germline V gene encodes CDR1 SGHNT and CDR2 YYREEE (reference sequence). Trimming took off 0 bases at V and 3 bases at J, with 12 bases between the two ends. The CDR3 is 15 residues long. The CDR3 here is CASSLDPSGDTEAFF. The CDR3 DNA follows: TGTGCCAGCAGCTTGGATCCTTCAGGGGACACTGAAGCTTTCTTT.

The J gene is TRBJ1-1, the V gene TRBV19; D is unresolved. The V end was cut by 3 bases, the J end by 1 base, with 12 bases between. CDR1 is LNHDA and CDR2 is SQIVND in the germline V gene (reference sequence). CDR3 length: 15 amino acids. The CDR3 DNA sequence: TGTGCCAGTAGTATCACCCCCGGCGGGAACACTGAAGCTTTCTTT. This translates into CASSITPGGNTEAFF.

This clone appeared a few times. This sequence joins TRBV11-2 and TRBJ2-5, with a tentative D call TRBD1 (5 bases). The germline V gene has CDR1 SGHAT and CDR2 FQNNGV. The CDR3 length is 13 residues. V lost 6 bases and J lost 5, with 13 bases in between. Here the CDR3 reads CASSSQGPETQYF. The CDR3 coding sequence is TGTGCCAGCAGTTCCCAGGGCCCCGAGACCCAGTACTTC. Filled out from reference TRBV11-2 and TRBJ2-5, the complete variable domain reads EAGVAQSPRYKIIEKRQSVAFWCNPISGHATLYWYQQILGQGPKLLIQFQNNGVVDDSQLPKDRFSAERLKGVDSTLKIQPAKLEDSAVYLCASSSQGPETQYFGPGTRLLVL.

The chain couples TRBV28 to TRBJ1-2; no clear D. This CDR3 comprises 11 residues. V lost 6 bases and J 8 bases, leaving 10 bases between the germline ends. Per germline, CDR1 MDHEN and CDR2 SYDVKM. CDR3 region: CASRVLGGYTF. As DNA, the CDR3 is TGTGCCAGCAGAGTTCTCGGGGGCTACACCTTC.

The V gene is TRBV13, the J gene TRBJ1-6; 7 nucleotides align to TRBD1. V was clipped by 0 bases and J by 10 bases; unmatched bases: 12. CDR3 length equals 17 residues. Germline V gene lookup returns CDR1 PRHDT and CDR2 FYEKMQ (reference sequence). DNA of the CDR3: TGTGCCAGCAGCTTAGGGGCCGATCCAGGGGGTGGGTCACCCCTCCACTTT. Protein: CASSLGADPGGGSPLHF.

The rearrangement uses TRBV7-2 and TRBJ1-1; D is unresolved. CDR1 and CDR2 (germline): SGHTA, FQGNSA. The V and J ends lost 0 bases and 1 base respectively, with 9 bases between them. This CDR3 spans 15 amino acids. The CDR3 loop reads CASSLAADSNTEAFF. CDR3 bases: TGTGCCAGCAGCTTAGCGGCAGACTCGAACACTGAAGCTTTCTTT.

The CDR3 sequence is CASSRQGTTTPQHF. The CDR3 nucleotides are TGTGCCAGCAGCCGACAGGGGACCACCACGCCCCAGCATTTT. V is TRBV16 and J is TRBJ1-5; 8 bases align to TRBD1. The CDR3 totals 14 residues. The V and J ends lost 4 bases and 9 bases, in that order; junction bases with no gene match: 8. Germline V lookup: CDR1 KGHSY, CDR2 FQNENV.

In its sample, this clone was seen once. This chain joins TRBV19 and TRBJ1-2; D perhaps matches TRBD1 (6 bases). From germline, CDR1 is LNHDA and CDR2 SQIVND (reference sequence). V was shortened by 6 bases and J by 3 bases, with 17 bases between the two germline ends. This CDR3 is 15 amino acids long. As DNA, the CDR3 is TGTGCCAGTAGAACGAGGGGGACACGAGACTATGGCTACACCTTC. Its translation: CASRTRGTRDYGYTF.